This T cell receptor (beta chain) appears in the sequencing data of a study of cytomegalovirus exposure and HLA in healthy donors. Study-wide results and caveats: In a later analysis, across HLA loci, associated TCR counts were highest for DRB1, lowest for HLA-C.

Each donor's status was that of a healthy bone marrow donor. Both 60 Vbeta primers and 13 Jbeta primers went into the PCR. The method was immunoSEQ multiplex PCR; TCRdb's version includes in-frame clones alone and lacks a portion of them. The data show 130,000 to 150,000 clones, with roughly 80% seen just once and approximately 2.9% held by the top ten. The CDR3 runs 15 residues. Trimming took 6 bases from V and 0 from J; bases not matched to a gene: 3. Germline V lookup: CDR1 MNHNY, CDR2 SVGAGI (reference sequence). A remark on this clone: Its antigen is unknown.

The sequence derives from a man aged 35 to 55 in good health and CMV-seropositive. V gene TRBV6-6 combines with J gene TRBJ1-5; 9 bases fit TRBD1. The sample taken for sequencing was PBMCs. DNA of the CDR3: TGTGCCAGCAGACGGGACAGGGATAGCAATCAGCCCCAGCATTTT. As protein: CASRRDRDSNQPQHF.